This is a list of T cell receptor beta chains from one sample in a study of T-cell reconstitution after alpha-beta-depleted transplantation in children. TCRdb redid the calling of the PCR reads with MiXCR, one entry per CDR3 protein. This sample has about 440,000 distinct CDR3 sequences, with around two fifths found just once. Sequencing used PBMCs, obtained before TCRalphabeta/CD19-depleted stem cell transplant. These receptors came from a girl aged 2-10 years with aplastic anemia, due to receive a stem cell transplant. The CDR3 runs from the conserved cysteine through the conserved F or W.

j_call v_call cdr3_aa
TRBJ2-1 TRBV5-1 CASSTSSGVYNEQFF
TRBJ1-1 TRBV4-1 CASSQVTGREAFF
TRBJ2-7 TRBV9 CASSYGGDTSYEQYF
TRBJ2-7 TRBV15 CATRLAGLEEQYF
TRBJ2-3 TRBV5-1 CASSLGTITTDTQYF
TRBJ1-3 TRBV5-1 CASSLVPWTGTGNTIYF
TRBJ1-6 TRBV20-1 CSARDQGGGSPLHF
TRBJ2-7 TRBV4-2 CASSQDRGGDRGHEQYF
TRBJ2-4 TRBV6-2/TRBV6-3 CASEDPRQGLVGNIQYF
TRBJ1-5 TRBV15 CATRRGQGDPFNQPQHF
TRBJ1-3 TRBV5-1 CASSFGTAHSLDTIYF
TRBJ1-1 TRBV7-9 CASSYSGYSAEAFF
TRBJ2-7 TRBV6-5 CASSYSWGLRSYEQYF